Reported below is one TCR beta chain. Enrolment of Seattle patients took place during active infection, and they were followed longitudinally. Per the original methods: Reference gene primers were amplified, and this amplification served to estimate nucleated cell counts. Assay: immunoSEQ multiplex PCR; the TCRdb copy retains only in-frame clones and omits some. That table furnishes V, J and clone size, whereas the DNA furnished D and trimming. The sample has about 130,000 clones, approximately 90% seen once. From germline, CDR1 is SGHAT and CDR2 FQNNGV. The CDR3 is made up of 14 amino acids. V shed 3 bases, J shed 0 bases, and the junction held 1 base outside the gene matches. This record comes from a study of blood T cell repertoires in COVID-19. Study details: The United States, Italy and Spain were the sources of the acute and convalescent COVID-19 samples. Sources were T cells, B-cell-depleted T cells, or PBMCs; the material itself was cDNA or gDNA.

The clonotype originates from a man aged 50 to 60 with COVID-19, enrolled during active disease. The chain carries TRBV11-2 and TRBJ2-5; TRBD1 agrees at 7 bases. Sequencing was carried out using peripheral blood. DNA for the CDR3: TGTGCCAGCAGCTTGGGACAGTACCAAGAGACCCAGTACTTC. Encoded protein: CASSLGQYQETQYF.